The TCR beta chain described here comes from a study of response to subunit inactivated influenza vaccine. There are a few counts of this clonotype. Its antigen is not known. Findings and limits, study-wide: New T cells are recruited in small numbers by each seasonal influenza vaccination, according to the authors' suggestion.

TCRdb called the RT-PCR reads again in MiXCR, with one record for every CDR3 protein. In the table there are around 200,000 distinct CDR3 sequences, 7.5% to 10% of which are singletons. CDR1 is MNHEY, CDR2 SVGAGI, per germline. The V gene end was trimmed by 2 bases and the J gene end by 7 bases; junction bases not matched to a gene: 8. The CDR3 extends over 16 amino acids. The specimen was non-naive T cells sorted from PBMCs, collected on the day of vaccination. This clonotype was obtained from a man aged 45-60 years who received an inactivated influenza vaccine. V usage is TRBV6-5 and J usage is TRBJ2-2; 9 bases map to TRBD2. Here the CDR3 reads CASSYAPSGDGGELFF. In DNA, the CDR3 is TGTGCCAGCAGTTACGCCCCTAGCGGGGACGGCGGGGAGCTGTTTTTT.